Listed below are T cell receptor beta chains from one sample, sequenced in a study of CD8+ T cells in alopecia areata. Generated by immunoSEQ multiplex PCR, the TCRdb table keeps only in-frame clones and is missing some. The data show tens of thousands of clones, more than 45% seen once. The sequences come from CD8+ T cells sorted from blood, collected around week 36, from a patient treated with tofacitinib. The receptors originated from a human donor with alopecia areata. The CDR3 runs from the conserved cysteine through the conserved F or W. The D gene is left open where the match is weak. Part of the rows lack a size; the others show once, few, many or a class for expanded clones.

cdr3_length: 15; clone_size: NA; v_call: TRBV29-1; d_call: TRBD1; j_call: TRBJ2-7; cdr3_nt: TGCAGCGTTGAAGATGGCGGGACAGGGGACCACGAGCAGTACTTC; cdr3_aa: CSVEDGGTGDHEQYF
cdr3_length: 15; clone_size: NA; v_call: TRBV7-9; d_call: TRBD2; j_call: TRBJ2-7; cdr3_nt: TGTGCCAGCAGCCCAACGGGGGGGAGCTCCTACGAGCAGTACTTC; cdr3_aa: CASSPTGGSSYEQYF
cdr3_length: 15; clone_size: NA; v_call: TRBV4-1; d_call: TRBD1; j_call: TRBJ1-1; cdr3_nt: TGCGCCAGCAGCCGGTCGGGACAGGAGGACACTGAAGCTTTCTTT; cdr3_aa: CASSRSGQEDTEAFF
cdr3_length: 16; clone_size: NA; v_call: TRBV9; d_call: TRBD1; j_call: TRBJ1-1; cdr3_nt: TGTGCCAGCAGCGCGAACCGGGACAGGGGGAACACTGAAGCTTTCTTT; cdr3_aa: CASSANRDRGNTEAFF
cdr3_length: 15; clone_size: NA; v_call: TRBV9; d_call: NA; j_call: TRBJ2-1; cdr3_nt: TGTGCCAGCAGCGTAGATGGCGGGCTTTACAATGAGCAGTTCTTC; cdr3_aa: CASSVDGGLYNEQFF
cdr3_length: 13; clone_size: NA; v_call: TRBV25-1; d_call: NA; j_call: TRBJ2-7; cdr3_nt: TGTGCCAGCAGCCCGCGAGGAGGAGACGAGCAGTACTTC; cdr3_aa: CASSPRGGDEQYF
cdr3_length: 15; clone_size: once; v_call: TRBV27; d_call: TRBD2; j_call: TRBJ2-1; cdr3_nt: TGTGCCAGCAGCTCCGGGACTAGCGGGAGAAATGAGCAGTTCTTC; cdr3_aa: CASSSGTSGRNEQFF
cdr3_length: 14; clone_size: NA; v_call: TRBV7-2; d_call: NA; j_call: TRBJ2-7; cdr3_nt: TGTGCCAGCAGCTACTCCACTGGAGATCCGGCGCAGTACTTC; cdr3_aa: CASSYSTGDPAQYF
cdr3_length: 14; clone_size: few; v_call: TRBV29-1; d_call: TRBD1; j_call: TRBJ1-5; cdr3_nt: TGCAGCGTTAGCCCAGGGGGCCGCAATCAGCCCCAGCATTTT; cdr3_aa: CSVSPGGRNQPQHF
cdr3_length: 17; clone_size: NA; v_call: TRBV4-1; d_call: TRBD2; j_call: TRBJ2-1; cdr3_nt: TGCGCCAGCAGCCAAGATTCTGGGACTAGCGGTTACAATGAGCAGTTCTTC; cdr3_aa: CASSQDSGTSGYNEQFF
cdr3_length: 14; clone_size: NA; v_call: TRBV27; d_call: NA; j_call: TRBJ2-7; cdr3_nt: TGTGCCAGCAGGACCATGTCGTTATCGTACGAGCAGTACTTC; cdr3_aa: CASRTMSLSYEQYF
cdr3_length: 11; clone_size: NA; v_call: TRBV29-1; d_call: NA; j_call: TRBJ2-7; cdr3_nt: TGCAGCGGCGGGACTGACTACGAGCAGTACTTC; cdr3_aa: CSGGTDYEQYF
cdr3_length: 14; clone_size: NA; v_call: TRBV29-1; d_call: NA; j_call: TRBJ2-5; cdr3_nt: TGCAGCGTTGTATTAGTAGCTGGTGGGGAGACCCAGTACTTC; cdr3_aa: CSVVLVAGGETQYF
cdr3_length: 14; clone_size: NA; v_call: TRBV27; d_call: TRBD1; j_call: TRBJ1-2; cdr3_nt: TGTGCCAGCAGTTCAGTGACAGGGCTAGATGGCTACACCTTC; cdr3_aa: CASSSVTGLDGYTF
cdr3_length: 10; clone_size: NA; v_call: TRBV28; d_call: NA; j_call: TRBJ2-1; cdr3_nt: TGTGCCAGCAGTTACAATGAGCAGTTCTTC; cdr3_aa: CASSYNEQFF
cdr3_length: 11; clone_size: NA; v_call: TRBV27; d_call: NA; j_call: TRBJ2-7; cdr3_nt: TGTGCCAGCAGTCAGGGACCCTTGATGTACTTC; cdr3_aa: CASSQGPLMYF
cdr3_length: 13; clone_size: once; v_call: TRBV25-1; d_call: NA; j_call: TRBJ2-6; cdr3_nt: TGTGCCAGCGAGGGCTCTGGGGCCAACGTCCTGACTTTC; cdr3_aa: CASEGSGANVLTF
cdr3_length: 14; clone_size: NA; v_call: TRBV7-9; d_call: TRBD1; j_call: TRBJ1-1; cdr3_nt: TGTGCCAGCAGCCCGGAGGGGGCTGGGACTGAAGCTTTCTTT; cdr3_aa: CASSPEGAGTEAFF
cdr3_length: 14; clone_size: few; v_call: TRBV18; d_call: NA; j_call: TRBJ2-5; cdr3_nt: TGTGCCAGCTCTCAGTCCCTGTACCAAGAGACCCAGTACTTC; cdr3_aa: CASSQSLYQETQYF
cdr3_length: 12; clone_size: NA; v_call: TRBV29-1; d_call: NA; j_call: TRBJ2-7; cdr3_nt: TGCAGCGCTATGACAGGTACCTACGAGCAGTACTTC; cdr3_aa: CSAMTGTYEQYF
cdr3_length: 13; clone_size: few; v_call: TRBV7-2; d_call: NA; j_call: TRBJ1-1; cdr3_nt: TGTGCCAGCAGCTTAGGATATGGAACTGAAGCTTTCTTT; cdr3_aa: CASSLGYGTEAFF
cdr3_length: 14; clone_size: NA; v_call: TRBV7-2; d_call: NA; j_call: TRBJ2-1; cdr3_nt: TGTGCCAGCAGCTTAGGGCATGGGATTGACGAGCAGTTCTTC; cdr3_aa: CASSLGHGIDEQFF